This T cell receptor (beta chain) was retrieved from a study of early T cells in non-severe SARS-CoV-2 infection. Individually, cDNA molecules had unique molecular identifiers attached to them. TCRdb analysed the 5' RACE reads with MiXCR anew, one entry per CDR3 protein. The table records tens of thousands of distinct CDR3 sequences, 4.7% of them present only once. The receptor was derived from an adult who was a healthcare worker with PCR-confirmed SARS-CoV-2 infection or an uninfected control (not recorded which). Source material: whole blood.

The CDR3: CSAHSITQYF. The CDR3 DNA is TGCAGCGCCCATTCGATAACCCAGTACTTC. The chain has TRBV29-1 and TRBJ2-5; D uncertain. CDR1 SQVTM and CDR2 ANQGSEA come from the germline V gene. The CDR3 is 10 residues long. Trimming left V 7 bases short and J 8 bases short, with 11 bases between. Full variable domain (rest looked up from reference TRBV29-1 and TRBJ2-5): SAVISQKPSRDICQRGTSLTIQCQVDSQVTMMFWYRQQPGQSLTLIATANQGSEATYESGFVIDKFPISRPNLTFSTLTVSNMSPEDSSIYLCSAHSITQYFGPGTRLLVL.